These 15 T cell receptor beta chains came from one sample sequenced in a study of neurological immune-mediated disorders. One entry per CDR3 protein results from TCRdb running MiXCR on the 5' RACE reads. The table shows about 28,000 distinct CDR3 sequences, with roughly an eighth occurring only once. What was sequenced was PBMCs. The receptors were gathered from a woman in her sixties or seventies in good health.

This clonotype was recorded many times. V and J are TRBV12-3 or TRBV12-4 and TRBJ1-6; tentatively, D is TRBD1 (5 bases). The CDR3 covers 13 residues. Trimming removed 6 bases at V and 5 bases at J, with 8 bases between. CDR3 coding DNA: TGTGCCAGCAGGCCCAGGGATAATTCACCCCTCCACTTT. Its translation is CASRPRDNSPLHF.

Turning to this clonotype: One end of the junction is discordant with germline, which a read error may explain. The chain has TRBV6-6 and TRBJ1-1; 7 bases are a match to TRBD1. Germline V gene data show CDR1 as MNHNY and CDR2 as SVGAGI (reference sequence). The CDR3 has 16 residues. As DNA, the CDR3 is TGTGCCATCAGTTACTCCCCGGCAGGGGGGTCCACTGAAGCTTTCTTT. This translates into CAISYSPAGGSTEAFF.

This clonotype was picked up one time. The V and J genes are TRBV7-3 and TRBJ2-2; D may be TRBD2 (5 bases). Germline V gene data show CDR1 as SGHTA and CDR2 as FQGTGA. The CDR3 spans 16 residues. With 5 bases removed from V and 2 bases from J, the gap between germline ends came to 15 bases. The CDR3 bases are TGTGCCAGCAGCCCTCTATCGGGGAGCAACACCGGGGAGCTGTTTTTT. This sequence encodes CASSPLSGSNTGELFF.

This clonotype has a count of ten or more. The J gene is TRBJ2-2, the V gene TRBV11-3; 9 nucleotides align to TRBD2. Germline assignment: CDR1 SGHNT and CDR2 YENEEA. CDR3 size: 15 residues. J lost 6 bases, V lost 5 bases, and 7 bases had no gene match. In DNA form, the CDR3 reads TGTGCCAGCAGCCAGCGGGGGGCCTGGGCCGGGGAGCTGTTTTTT. Translating gives CASSQRGAWAGELFF.

This clonotype was picked up many times. The chain recombines TRBV7-8 with TRBJ1-1; possibly TRBD1 for D (5 bases). Trimming left V 7 bases short and J 2 bases short, with 11 bases between. This CDR3 contains 13 residues. Looked up from germline, CDR1 is SGHVS and CDR2 is FQNEAQ. The CDR3 DNA follows: TGTGCCAGCACGGGGACGGGTAACACTGAAGCTTTCTTT. Protein: CASTGTGNTEAFF.

This clonotype was recorded many times. The chain combines TRBV4-2 with TRBJ2-3; the match to TRBD1 covers 7 bases. The CDR3 has 15 amino acids. With V trimmed by 6 bases and J by 6 bases, 12 bases remained unmatched. Germline values: CDR1 LGHNA, CDR2 YNFKEQ. Written as DNA, the CDR3 is TGTGCCAGCAGGCAGACGGCAGGGGGTGCGGATACGCAGTATTTT. It translates to CASRQTAGGADTQYF.

This clonotype showed up many times. The chain recombines TRBV20-1 with TRBJ1-4; no clear D gene. There are 13 residues in the CDR3. Germline CDR1 DFQATT, CDR2 SNEGSKA (reference sequence). V was pared by 2 bases and J by 6 bases, with 10 bases between. This CDR3 is CSARTGSHEKLFF. The CDR3 region has the DNA TGCAGTGCTAGAACCGGGAGTCATGAAAAACTGTTTTTT.

This clonotype was counted ten times or more. V usage is TRBV20-1 and J usage is TRBJ1-5; D might be TRBD1 (5 bases). Germline V gives CDR1 DFQATT, CDR2 SNEGSKA (reference sequence). Trimming pared 5 bases from V and 2 bases from J, leaving 16 bases between. This CDR3 spans 15 amino acids. The CDR3 nucleotides read TGCAGTGCTTGGGGGAGGGGTGGTGGCAATCAGCCCCAGCATTTT. Translation gives CSAWGRGGGNQPQHF.

A note on this clonotype: Given a much more abundant clone one base away, this may be a read error. This chain connects TRBV11-2 to TRBJ1-1; tentative D call: TRBD1 (5 bases). CDR1 is SGHAT, CDR2 FQNNGV, per germline. V was shortened by 8 bases and J by 4 bases, with 14 bases between the two germline ends. CDR3 size: 13 residues. The CDR3 is CASRQGASTEAFF. As DNA, the CDR3 is TGTGCCAGCCGACAAGGGGCAAGCACTGAAGCTTTCTTT.

This clonotype was recorded at least ten times. V and J are TRBV7-2 and TRBJ1-5; D not resolved. The CDR3 loop spans 16 amino acids. The V gene lost 1 base and the J gene lost 3 bases, with 13 bases spanning the gap. Germline V gene lookup returns CDR1 SGHTA and CDR2 FQGNSA. The CDR3 DNA follows: TGTGCCAGCAGCTTAGTGGGCAGTTCCAACAATCAGCCCCAGCATTTT. It specifies CASSLVGSSNNQPQHF.

This clonotype was seen ten or more times. This chain links TRBV20-1 with TRBJ1-2, with D possibly matching TRBD1 (5 bases). The CDR3 runs 16 residues. Trimming stripped 3 bases from V and 3 bases from J, with 20 bases between. CDR1 DFQATT and CDR2 SNEGSKA come from the germline V gene (reference sequence). The chain's CDR3 is CSASNGASYRDYGYTF. CDR3 nucleotide sequence: TGCAGTGCTAGCAATGGGGCCTCCTATCGGGACTATGGCTACACCTTC.

The sample holds many counts of this clonotype. The V gene is TRBV12-3 or TRBV12-4, the J gene TRBJ1-2; D gene ambiguous. Trimming left V 1 base short and J 1 base short, with 4 bases between. The CDR3 is 13 residues long. The CDR3 DNA reads as TGTGCCAGCAGTTTAGACAGTAACTATGGCTACACCTTC. Translating it yields CASSLDSNYGYTF.

This clonotype was seen more than once but under ten times. This sequence may be a read error, since a much larger clone differs from it by one base. The chain couples TRBV6-2 or TRBV6-3 to TRBJ2-5; a possible D gene is TRBD1 (7 bases). Germline values: CDR1 MNHEY, CDR2 SVGEGT. The CDR3 sequence is 14 residues long. This chain's CDR3 is CANSQGGLQETQYF. CDR3 nucleotide sequence: TGTGCCAACAGTCAGGGGGGTCTGCAAGAGACCCAGTACTTC.

In this sample, this clonotype turned up a few times. This may stem from a read error, because a much larger clone lies one nucleotide away. This chain links TRBV9 with TRBJ2-5; TRBD2 matches 7 bases. Germline CDR1 reads SGDLS; CDR2 reads YYNGEE. The CDR3 extends over 15 amino acids. After removal of 4 bases from V and 4 bases from J, the junction contained 10 bases not matched to a gene. CDR3 coding DNA: TGTGCCAGCAGCATAGCTAATGGGGAGGGAGAGACCCAGTACTTC. Protein sequence: CASSIANGEGETQYF.

This clonotype appeared many times. The CDR3 sequence is CSVEGGSGGHYEQFF. In DNA form, the CDR3 reads TGCAGCGTTGAAGGCGGTAGCGGGGGGCACTATGAGCAGTTCTTC. This sequence joins TRBV29-1 and TRBJ2-1; 10 bases are a match to TRBD2. This CDR3 spans 15 amino acids. The V gene end was trimmed by 1 base and the J gene end by 8 bases; junction bases not matched to a gene: 8. CDR1 and CDR2 from the germline V gene are SQVTM and ANQGSEA.